The subject of this entry is one T cell receptor (beta chain). The V gene's germline CDR1 is PRHDT and CDR2 FYEKMQ (reference sequence). The germline V and J ends were trimmed by 5 bases and 5 bases, with 8 bases remaining between them. The CDR3 covers 12 residues. The protocol was immunoSEQ multiplex PCR, while the TCRdb copy is restricted to in-frame clones and leaves out a portion. The sample has tens of thousands of clones; approximately 90% are singletons. This sample was taken from a study of PD-L1 blockade in urothelial cancer. Time point in this sample: pretreatment peripheral blood. The chain joins TRBV13 to TRBJ2-3; a weak D match, TRBD2 (5 bases). This receptor was obtained from a woman aged 55-70 years with urothelial cancer. The sequenced sample was PBMCs, obtained around atezolizumab (anti-PD-L1) treatment. CDR3 protein: CASSHGRDTQYF. CDR3 coding DNA: TGTGCCAGCAGCCATGGGAGAGATACGCAGTATTTT. Together with reference TRBV13 and TRBJ2-3, the CDR3 gives the full variable domain: AAGVIQSPRHLIKEKRETATLKCYPIPRHDTVYWYQQGPGQDPQFLISFYEKMQSDKGSIPDRFSAQQFSDYHSELNMSSLELGDSALYFCASSHGRDTQYFGPGTRLTVL.